This T cell receptor beta chain was documented in a study of blood T cells in healthy people across ages. Study-level information: For every two T cells, template switching captured about one barcoded beta molecule.

Germline V CDR1 and CDR2: MNHNY, SVGAGI (reference sequence). This CDR3 is built from 14 residues. V was pared by 7 bases and J by 4 bases, with 16 bases between. A note on this clonotype: The antigen is unknown.

General observations from the study: With naive T cell percentage, TCR beta diversity showed a strong correlation.

For the second PCR, which ran for roughly 7 to 11 cycles, a sample-barcoded 5' primer and a J-beta primer mix were used. TCRdb recomputed calls from the 5' RACE reads with MiXCR, one row per CDR3 protein. The sample records fewer than 2,000,000 distinct CDR3 sequences, almost 35% being singletons. The receptor was derived from a woman aged 25 to 45 in good health. The chain combines TRBV6-6 with TRBJ1-2; D might be TRBD1 (5 bases). The specimen sequenced was blood. The CDR3 is CASTKGQGVYGYTF. Here the CDR3 DNA reads TGTGCCAGCACCAAAGGGCAGGGCGTCTATGGCTACACCTTC.